The 9 T cell receptor beta chains below all came from one sample that was sequenced in a study of T cell repertoires in cytomegalovirus infection. TCRdb itself ran the reads through MiXCR, one entry per CDR3 protein. The repertoire holds a few hundred thousand distinct CDR3 sequences, with 25% as singletons. Their cognate antigens are unknown. Sequenced here: cultured PBMCs, sampled from culture after CMV antigen stimulation. These receptors came from a human donor in good health (CMV status not recorded). Some clones in this sample may be carry-over from other donors' samples.

Turning to this clonotype: This may stem from a read error, because a much larger clone lies one nucleotide away. The chain couples TRBV6-1 to TRBJ2-7; 11 nucleotides agree with TRBD2. The CDR3 is 14 residues long. The germline CDR1 and CDR2 sequences are MNHNS and SASEGT. V shed 6 bases and J 3 bases; nucleotides not matched to a gene: 4. DNA of the CDR3: TGTGCCAGCAGACCCGGGACTAGCGGCTACGAGCAGTACTTC. It specifies CASRPGTSGYEQYF.

The chain is built from TRBV6-2 or TRBV6-3 and TRBJ2-5; the D gene is possibly TRBD1 (6 bases). Trimming removed 10 bases from V and 4 bases from J, with 10 bases in between. CDR1 is MNHEY, CDR2 SVGEGT, per germline. The CDR3 covers 11 residues. Here the CDR3 reads CATRGGETQYF. The CDR3 nucleotides read TGTGCCACCAGGGGTGGAGAGACCCAGTACTTC.

The J gene is TRBJ2-3, the V gene TRBV19; D is perhaps TRBD2 (6 bases). V lost 2 bases to trimming and J lost 4 bases, with 10 bases between them. The CDR3 runs to 14 residues. Per the germline V gene, CDR1 is LNHDA and CDR2 is SQIVND (reference sequence). CDR3 in DNA: TGTGCCAGTAGTATACCGGGAGTATCAGATACGCAGTATTTT. This encodes CASSIPGVSDTQYF. The full variable domain, rest sourced from reference TRBV19 and TRBJ2-3, is DGGITQSPKYLFRKEGQNVTLSCEQNLNHDAMYWYRQDPGQGLRLIYYSQIVNDFQKGDIAEGYSVSREKKESFPLTVTSAQKNPTAFYLCASSIPGVSDTQYFGPGTRLTVL.

This clonotype was observed a single time. The chain employs TRBV3-1 and TRBJ2-1, with unresolved D. Germline CDR1 and CDR2: LGHDT and YNNKEL (reference sequence). The CDR3 spans 18 residues. The germline V and J ends were trimmed by 7 bases and 4 bases, with 26 bases remaining between them. The CDR3: CASIPRPSKFPSYNEQFF. In DNA, the CDR3 is TGTGCCAGCATCCCAAGGCCCTCTAAGTTCCCCTCTTACAATGAGCAGTTCTTC.

This clonotype has a handful of counts. The chain carries TRBV12-3 or TRBV12-4 and TRBJ2-5; the D is unclear. CDR3 size: 12 residues. V lost 6 bases to trimming and J lost 5 bases, with 10 bases between them. CDR3 coding DNA: TGTGCCAGCAGCACGACCCGGGAGACCCAGTACTTC. This codes for CASSTTRETQYF.

This chain uses TRBV7-9 with TRBJ2-3, with 7 bases aligning to TRBD1. The CDR3 has 15 residues. Germline CDR1 is SEHNR and CDR2 is FQNEAQ (reference sequence). The trim removed 2 bases at V and 6 bases at J, leaving 8 bases unmatched. The CDR3 loop reads CASSLRGPVVDTQYF. CDR3 nucleotides: TGTGCCAGCAGCTTAAGGGGGCCTGTCGTGGATACGCAGTATTTT.

This chain joins TRBV28 and TRBJ1-1; D remains ambiguous. CDR3 length: 12 residues. Germline-derived CDR1 and CDR2 are MDHEN and SYDVKM. The germline V and J ends were trimmed by 7 bases and 6 bases, with 12 bases remaining between them. The CDR3 DNA reads TGTGCCAGCATCCCGCGTGACGCTGAAGCTTTCTTT. Amino acid sequence: CASIPRDAEAFF.

This clonotype turned up a few times. The rearrangement links TRBV20-1 to TRBJ2-7; 9 bases are a match to TRBD2. The junction had 20 bases not matched to a gene; V was cut back by 8 bases and J by 3 bases. The CDR3 has 17 amino acids. Germline lookup yields CDR1 DFQATT and CDR2 SNEGSKA (reference sequence). CDR3 nucleotides: TGCAGTACCAACCGGCAGGCGGGAGGGCTGGAGGTCTACGAGCAGTACTTC. Its protein is CSTNRQAGGLEVYEQYF.

The chain employs TRBV7-6 and TRBJ2-7; no reliable D call. Germline loops: CDR1 SGHVS, CDR2 FNYEAQ. The CDR3 is 14 amino acids. V shed 1 base and J shed 0 bases, with 7 bases lying between them. The CDR3, as DNA: TGTGCCAGCAGCTTAGAGGTGGTCTCCTACGAGCAGTACTTC. Amino acids: CASSLEVVSYEQYF.